This TCR beta chain is drawn from a study of monozygotic twins with inflammatory bowel disease. TCRdb reworked the 5' RACE reads into one entry per CDR3 protein, no DNA. The data include about 380,000 distinct CDR3 sequences; the top ten clones carry around 2.6%. The blood volume drawn from each donor was 2 to 3 ml. Germline CDR1 reads MNHEY; CDR2 reads SVGEGT. The CDR3 runs 12 residues. The TCR originated in a human donor with ulcerative colitis or Crohn's disease, or a healthy co-twin of an affected twin (not recorded which). This chain connects TRBV6-2 or TRBV6-3 to TRBJ2-3; the TCRdb call, TRBD2, lacks DNA for checking. Input material: blood. The CDR3: CASRTSGDPEYF.